This T cell receptor beta chain was captured in a study of cytomegalovirus exposure and HLA in healthy donors. Primers for the PCR totalled 60 Vbeta and 13 Jbeta. Data came from immunoSEQ multiplex PCR; TCRdb stores just in-frame clones and leaves some out. Found here are some 120,000 clones, under 80% of them singletons; the top ten hold less than 15%. This CDR3 is built from 14 residues. V was clipped by 4 bases and J by 4 bases; unmatched bases: 2. Germline lookup yields CDR1 KGHSH and CDR2 LQKENI. This TCR came from a woman aged 60 to 75 in good health and CMV-seropositive. The sample consisted of PBMCs. The chain employs TRBV18 and TRBJ2-1, with 9 bases lining up with TRBD1. The CDR3, as DNA: TGTGCCAGCTCACGGGACAGGGCTTACAATGAGCAGTTCTTC. Protein product: CASSRDRAYNEQFF. Together with reference TRBV18 and TRBJ2-1, the CDR3 gives the full variable domain: NAGVMQNPRHLVRRRGQEARLRCSPMKGHSHVYWYRQLPEEGLKFMVYLQKENIIDESGMPKERFSAEFPKEGPSILRIQQVVRGDSAAYFCASSRDRAYNEQFFGPGTRLTVL.